The text below deals with one TCR beta chain. The sample comes from a study of blood T cell repertoires in COVID-19. At the level of the study: Whether acute or convalescent, the COVID-19 samples came from the United States, Italy and Spain. Sample material is recorded as cDNA or gDNA derived from T cells, B-cell-depleted T cells, or PBMCs.

Trimming shortened V by 1 base and J by 3 bases, and 9 bases separated the two germline ends. The CDR3 is 14 residues long. The V gene's germline CDR1 is KGHSH and CDR2 LQKENI. How the authors handled the data: Reference gene primers were amplified, and this amplification served to estimate nucleated cell counts. The method was immunoSEQ multiplex PCR; TCRdb's version includes in-frame clones alone and lacks a portion of them. The DNA was the basis for D and trimming; V, J and clone size are from that table. The sample has under 70,000 clones, around four fifths seen once; the top ten hold 13%. This chain connects TRBV18 to TRBJ1-1, with D hard to call. Sequenced sample: peripheral blood. The sequence was collected from a woman of 80 years or more with acute or convalescent COVID-19. The CDR3 is CASSPLSQDTEAFF. DNA for the CDR3: TGTGCCAGCTCACCACTGAGCCAGGACACTGAAGCTTTCTTT.